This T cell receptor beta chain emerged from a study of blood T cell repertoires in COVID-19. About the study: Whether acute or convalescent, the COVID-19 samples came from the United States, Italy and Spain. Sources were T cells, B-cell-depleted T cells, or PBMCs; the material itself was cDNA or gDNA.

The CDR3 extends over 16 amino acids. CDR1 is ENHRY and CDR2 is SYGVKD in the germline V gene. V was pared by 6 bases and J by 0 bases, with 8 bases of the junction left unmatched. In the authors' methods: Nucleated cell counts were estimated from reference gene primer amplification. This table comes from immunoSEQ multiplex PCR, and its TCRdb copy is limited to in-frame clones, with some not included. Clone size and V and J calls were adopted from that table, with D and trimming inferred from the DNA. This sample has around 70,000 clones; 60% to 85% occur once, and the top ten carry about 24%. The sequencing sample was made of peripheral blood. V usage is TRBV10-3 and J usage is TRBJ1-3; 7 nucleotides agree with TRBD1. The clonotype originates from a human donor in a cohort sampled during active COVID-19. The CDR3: CAISLTGPDSGNTIYF. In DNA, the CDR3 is TGTGCCATCAGCCTGACAGGGCCGGACTCTGGAAACACCATATATTTT.